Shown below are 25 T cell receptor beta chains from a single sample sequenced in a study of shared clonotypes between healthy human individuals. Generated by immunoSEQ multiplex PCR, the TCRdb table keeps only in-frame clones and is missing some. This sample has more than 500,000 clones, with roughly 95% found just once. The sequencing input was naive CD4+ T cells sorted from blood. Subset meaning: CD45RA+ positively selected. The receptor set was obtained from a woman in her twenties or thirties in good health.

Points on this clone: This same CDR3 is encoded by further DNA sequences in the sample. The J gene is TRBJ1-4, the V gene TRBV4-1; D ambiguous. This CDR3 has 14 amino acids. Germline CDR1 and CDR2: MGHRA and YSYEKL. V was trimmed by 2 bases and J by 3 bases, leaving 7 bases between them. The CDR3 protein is CASSQTGPNEKLFF. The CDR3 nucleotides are TGCGCCAGCAGCCAAACCGGACCTAATGAAAAACTGTTTTTT.

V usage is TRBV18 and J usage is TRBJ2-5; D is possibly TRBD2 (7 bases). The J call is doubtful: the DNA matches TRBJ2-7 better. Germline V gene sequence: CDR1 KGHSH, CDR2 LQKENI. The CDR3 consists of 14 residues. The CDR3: CASSPGGGAYEQYF. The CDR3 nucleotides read TGTGCCAGCTCACCAGGGGGGGGCGCCTACGAGCAGTACTTC.

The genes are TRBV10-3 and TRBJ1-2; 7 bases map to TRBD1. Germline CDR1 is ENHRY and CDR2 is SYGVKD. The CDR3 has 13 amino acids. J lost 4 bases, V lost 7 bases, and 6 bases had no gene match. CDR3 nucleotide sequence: TGTGCCATCAACTCCGACAGGGTCTATGGCTACACCTTC. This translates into CAINSDRVYGYTF.

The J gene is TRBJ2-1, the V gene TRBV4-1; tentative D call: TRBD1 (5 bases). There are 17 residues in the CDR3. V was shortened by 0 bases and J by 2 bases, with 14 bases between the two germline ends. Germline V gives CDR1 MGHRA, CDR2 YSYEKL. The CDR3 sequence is CASSQEKGAGAYNEQFF. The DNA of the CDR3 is TGCGCCAGCAGCCAAGAAAAAGGGGCCGGCGCCTACAATGAGCAGTTCTTC.

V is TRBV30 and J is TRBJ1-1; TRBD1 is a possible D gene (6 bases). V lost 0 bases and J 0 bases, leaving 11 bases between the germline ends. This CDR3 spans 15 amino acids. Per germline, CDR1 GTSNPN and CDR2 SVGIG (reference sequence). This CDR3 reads CAWSVRGAMNTEAFF. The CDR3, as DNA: TGTGCCTGGAGTGTACGGGGGGCGATGAACACTGAAGCTTTCTTT. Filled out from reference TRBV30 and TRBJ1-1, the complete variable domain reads SQTIHQWPATLVQPVGSPLSLECTVEGTSNPNLYWYRQAAGRGLQLLFYSVGIGQISSEVPQNLSASRPQDRQFILSSKKLLLSDSGFYLCAWSVRGAMNTEAFFGQGTRLTVV.

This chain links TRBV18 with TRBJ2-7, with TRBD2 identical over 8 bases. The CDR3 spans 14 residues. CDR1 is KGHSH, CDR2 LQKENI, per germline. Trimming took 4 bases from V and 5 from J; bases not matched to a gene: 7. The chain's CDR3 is CASSLLPGGDEQYF. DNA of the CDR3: TGTGCCAGCTCACTCTTGCCCGGGGGGGACGAGCAGTACTTC. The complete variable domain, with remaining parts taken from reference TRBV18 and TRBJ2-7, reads NAGVMQNPRHLVRRRGQEARLRCSPMKGHSHVYWYRQLPEEGLKFMVYLQKENIIDESGMPKERFSAEFPKEGPSILRIQQVVRGDSAAYFCASSLLPGGDEQYFGPGTRLTVT.

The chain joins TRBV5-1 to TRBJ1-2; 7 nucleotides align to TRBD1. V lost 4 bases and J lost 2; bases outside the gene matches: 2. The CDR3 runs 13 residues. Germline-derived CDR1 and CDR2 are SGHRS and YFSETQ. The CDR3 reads CASSRDSNYGYTF. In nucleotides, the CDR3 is TGCGCCAGCAGCCGGGACAGCAACTATGGCTACACCTTC.

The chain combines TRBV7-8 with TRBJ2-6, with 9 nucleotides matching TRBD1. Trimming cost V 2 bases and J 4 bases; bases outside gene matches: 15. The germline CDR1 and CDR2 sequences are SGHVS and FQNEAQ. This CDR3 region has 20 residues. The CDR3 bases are TGTGCCAGCAGCTTATATGGCGCGGGACAGGGATTTTTCGGGGCCAACGTCCTGACTTTC. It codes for CASSLYGAGQGFFGANVLTF.

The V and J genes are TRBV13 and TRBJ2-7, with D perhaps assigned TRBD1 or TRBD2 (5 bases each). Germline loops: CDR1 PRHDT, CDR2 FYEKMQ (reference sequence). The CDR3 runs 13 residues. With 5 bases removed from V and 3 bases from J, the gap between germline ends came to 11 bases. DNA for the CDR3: TGTGCCAGCAGCCCGACTGGGGGCTACGAGCAGTACTTC. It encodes CASSPTGGYEQYF.

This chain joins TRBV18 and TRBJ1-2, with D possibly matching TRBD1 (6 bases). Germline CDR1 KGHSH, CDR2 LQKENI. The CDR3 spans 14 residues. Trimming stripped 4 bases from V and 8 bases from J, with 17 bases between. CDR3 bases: TGTGCCAGCTCACTCCGGGACACCCGGGCCGGCTACACCTTC. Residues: CASSLRDTRAGYTF.

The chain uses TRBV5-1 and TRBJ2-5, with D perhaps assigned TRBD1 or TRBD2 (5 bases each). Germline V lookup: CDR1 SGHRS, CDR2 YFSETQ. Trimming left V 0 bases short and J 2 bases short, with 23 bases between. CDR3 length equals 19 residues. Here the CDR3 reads CASSLVGLVFGANQETQYF. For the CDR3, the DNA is TGCGCCAGCAGCTTGGTGGGATTGGTCTTCGGGGCAAATCAAGAGACCCAGTACTTC.

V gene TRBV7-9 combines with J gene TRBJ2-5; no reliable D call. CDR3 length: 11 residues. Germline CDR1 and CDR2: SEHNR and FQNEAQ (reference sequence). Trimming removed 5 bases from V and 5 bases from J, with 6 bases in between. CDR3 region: CASSPAETQYF. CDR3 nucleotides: TGTGCCAGCAGCCCTGCGGAGACCCAGTACTTC. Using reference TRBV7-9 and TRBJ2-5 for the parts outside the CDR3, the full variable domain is DTGVSQNPRHKITKRGQNVTFRCDPISEHNRLYWYRQTLGQGPEFLTYFQNEAQLEKSRLLSDRFSAERPKGSFSTLEIQRTEQGDSAMYLCASSPAETQYFGPGTRLLVL.

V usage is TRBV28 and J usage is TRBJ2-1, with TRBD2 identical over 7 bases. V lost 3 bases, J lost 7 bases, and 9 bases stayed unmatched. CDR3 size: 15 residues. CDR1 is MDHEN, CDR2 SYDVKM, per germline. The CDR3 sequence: CASSFRGSWVNEQFF. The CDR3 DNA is TGTGCCAGCAGTTTTCGCGGGAGCTGGGTGAATGAGCAGTTCTTC.

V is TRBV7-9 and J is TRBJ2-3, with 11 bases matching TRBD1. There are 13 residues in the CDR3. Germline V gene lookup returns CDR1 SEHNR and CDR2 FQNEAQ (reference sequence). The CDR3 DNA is TGTGTAGGAGGACAGGGGGCCCAAGATACGCAGTATTTT. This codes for CVGGQGAQDTQYF.

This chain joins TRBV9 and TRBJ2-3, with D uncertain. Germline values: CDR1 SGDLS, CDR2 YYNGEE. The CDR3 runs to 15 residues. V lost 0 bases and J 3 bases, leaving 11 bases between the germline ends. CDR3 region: CASSVAPGPTDTQYF. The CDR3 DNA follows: TGTGCCAGCAGCGTAGCACCCGGGCCAACAGATACGCAGTATTTT.

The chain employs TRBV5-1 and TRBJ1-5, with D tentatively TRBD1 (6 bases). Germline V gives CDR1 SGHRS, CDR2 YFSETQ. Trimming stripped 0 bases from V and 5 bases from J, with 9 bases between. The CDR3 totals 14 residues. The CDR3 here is CASSLEGGYQPQHF. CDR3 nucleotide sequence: TGCGCCAGCAGCTTGGAGGGGGGTTATCAGCCCCAGCATTTT.

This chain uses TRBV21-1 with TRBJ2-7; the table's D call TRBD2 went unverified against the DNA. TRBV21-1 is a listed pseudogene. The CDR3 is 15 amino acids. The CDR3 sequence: CASIWPGLAGREQYF. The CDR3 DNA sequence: TGTGCCAGCATCTGGCCGGGACTAGCGGGACGCGAGCAGTACTTC.

CDR3 coding DNA: TGTGCCAGCACCGACAGCCCCACAGATACGCAGTATTTT. This encodes CASTDSPTDTQYF. This chain links TRBV28 with TRBJ2-3; a weak D match, TRBD1 (5 bases). Deletions cut 7 bases from V and 2 bases from J, with 10 bases between. CDR3 size: 13 residues. The germline CDR1 and CDR2 sequences are MDHEN and SYDVKM.

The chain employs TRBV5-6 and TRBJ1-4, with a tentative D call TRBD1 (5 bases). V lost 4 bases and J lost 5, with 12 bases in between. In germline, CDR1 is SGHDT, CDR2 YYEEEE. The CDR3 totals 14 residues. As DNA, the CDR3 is TGTGCCAGCAGCGTCGACAGCCTGAATGAAAAACTGTTTTTT. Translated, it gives CASSVDSLNEKLFF.

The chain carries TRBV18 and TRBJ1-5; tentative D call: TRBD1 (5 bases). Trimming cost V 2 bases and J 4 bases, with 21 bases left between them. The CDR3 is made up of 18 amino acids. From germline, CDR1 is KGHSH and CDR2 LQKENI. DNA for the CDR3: TGTGCCAGCTCACCAACAACTTTGGCCGGGACTCGTAATCAGCCCCAGCATTTT. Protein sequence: CASSPTTLAGTRNQPQHF.

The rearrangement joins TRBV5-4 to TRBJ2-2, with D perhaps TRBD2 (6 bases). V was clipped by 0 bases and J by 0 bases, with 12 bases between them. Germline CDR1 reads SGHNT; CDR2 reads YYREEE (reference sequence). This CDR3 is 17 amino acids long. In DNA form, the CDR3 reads TGTGCCAGCAGCTTGGACCAGCGGGCCTCGAACACCGGGGAGCTGTTTTTT. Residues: CASSLDQRASNTGELFF.

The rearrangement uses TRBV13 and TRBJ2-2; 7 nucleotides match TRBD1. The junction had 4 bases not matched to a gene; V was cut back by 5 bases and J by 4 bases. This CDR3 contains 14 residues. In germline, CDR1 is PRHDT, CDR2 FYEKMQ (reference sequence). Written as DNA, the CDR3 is TGTGCCAGCAGCGCAGACAGGGCCACCGGGGAGCTGTTTTTT. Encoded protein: CASSADRATGELFF.

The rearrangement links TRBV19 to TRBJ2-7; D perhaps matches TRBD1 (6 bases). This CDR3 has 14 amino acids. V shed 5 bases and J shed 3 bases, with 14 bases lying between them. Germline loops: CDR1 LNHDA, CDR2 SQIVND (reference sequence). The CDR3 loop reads CASSRTTGHYEQYF. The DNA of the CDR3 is TGTGCCAGTAGTCGAACGACAGGCCACTACGAGCAGTACTTC.

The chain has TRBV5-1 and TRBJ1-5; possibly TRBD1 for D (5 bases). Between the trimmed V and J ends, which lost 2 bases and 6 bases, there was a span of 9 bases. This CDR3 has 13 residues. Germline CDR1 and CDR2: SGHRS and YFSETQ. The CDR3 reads CASSFGDGQPQHF. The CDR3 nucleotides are TGCGCCAGCAGCTTCGGGGACGGTCAGCCCCAGCATTTT.

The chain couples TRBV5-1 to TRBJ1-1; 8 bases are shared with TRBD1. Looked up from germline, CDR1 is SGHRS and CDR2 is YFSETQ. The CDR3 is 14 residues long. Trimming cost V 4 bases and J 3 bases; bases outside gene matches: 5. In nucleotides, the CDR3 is TGCGCCAGCAGCGTCAGGGGGCGGGACACTGAAGCTTTCTTT. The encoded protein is CASSVRGRDTEAFF.